The clone carrying this TCR beta chain turned up a few times. This sample was included in a study of blood T cells in healthy people across ages. This CDR3 spans 14 amino acids. The ends were cut back, 6 bases at V and 5 bases at J, with 14 bases in the middle. A second PCR of roughly 7 to 11 cycles used a sample-barcoded 5' primer and a J-beta primer mix. TCRdb passed the 5' RACE reads through MiXCR, listing each CDR3 protein once. Found here are some 860,000 distinct CDR3 sequences, around three fifths of them singletons; the top ten hold roughly 25%. Input material: blood. The genes are TRBV12-3 or TRBV12-4 and TRBJ2-1, with D possibly TRBD2 on 6 matching bases. The TCR was taken from a man aged 35 to 55 in good health. The CDR3 nucleotides read TGTGCCAGCAGCGGGACTGCTATGAACAATGAGCAGTTCTTC. This encodes CASSGTAMNNEQFF.